One sample yielded the 16 T cell receptor beta chains listed below, sequenced in a study of T cell responses to AZD1222 COVID-19 vaccine. Using immunoSEQ multiplex PCR, the repertoire was profiled, and TCRdb retains in-frame clones only, with some absent. Counted here are 95,000 to 150,000 clones, around nine tenths occurring once; the ten biggest clones make up around 1.2%. The sequenced sample was peripheral blood, obtained on day 0 of AZD1222 vaccination. The receptors shown here come from an adult in good health.

This clone was seen just once. The chain combines TRBV5-1 with TRBJ1-3; no reliable D call. V was cut by 4 bases and J by 6 bases, with 11 bases left in between. The germline CDR1 and CDR2 sequences are SGHRS and YFSETQ. The CDR3 has 13 amino acids. The chain's CDR3 is CASSPLGENTIYF. The CDR3 nucleotides read TGCGCCAGCAGCCCGCTGGGAGAAAACACCATATATTTT.

This sequence joins TRBV6-1 and TRBJ2-1; D not resolved. V was trimmed by 1 base and J by 8 bases, leaving 9 bases between them. The CDR3 has 13 amino acids. Germline V gene data show CDR1 as MNHNS and CDR2 as SASEGT. DNA for the CDR3: TGTGCCAGCAGTGAAGAGCCCGGCCATGAGCAGTTCTTC. It specifies CASSEEPGHEQFF.

This chain connects TRBV19 to TRBJ1-1; 7 bases align to TRBD1. The CDR3 totals 15 residues. Germline V gene lookup returns CDR1 LNHDA and CDR2 SQIVND (reference sequence). Trimming cost V 8 bases and J 0 bases; bases outside gene matches: 9. This chain's CDR3 is CASVLGGTLNTEAFF. In nucleotides, the CDR3 is TGTGCCAGTGTCCTAGGGGGCACGTTGAACACTGAAGCTTTCTTT.

The rearrangement links TRBV9 to TRBJ1-5; D remains ambiguous. CDR3 size: 13 residues. Trimming pared 3 bases from V and 7 bases from J, leaving 11 bases between. Germline assignment: CDR1 SGDLS and CDR2 YYNGEE. CDR3: CASSANPRQPQHF. The CDR3 nucleotides are TGTGCCAGCAGCGCGAACCCCCGGCAGCCCCAGCATTTT.

In this sample, this clone is medium-sized. The chain uses TRBV5-1 and TRBJ2-2; D might be TRBD2 (6 bases). The CDR3 runs to 15 residues. The V gene's germline CDR1 is SGHRS and CDR2 YFSETQ. Trimming stripped 4 bases from V and 8 bases from J, with 18 bases between. The CDR3 coding sequence is TGCGCCAGCAGCCGGGGGTCCTACACCTCAGGGGAGCTGTTTTTT. Translating it yields CASSRGSYTSGELFF.

The DNA of the CDR3 is TGTGCCAGCAGCCAAGATCAGGAGGCATTTGAAGCTTTCTTT. Amino acids: CASSQDQEAFEAFF. The J gene is TRBJ1-1, the V gene TRBV4-2; D gene ambiguous. V dropped 0 bases and J dropped 7 bases, with 12 bases sitting between them. This CDR3 has 14 amino acids. Germline CDR1 reads LGHNA; CDR2 reads YNFKEQ.

The chain uses TRBV15 and TRBJ2-1; TRBD1 agrees at 9 bases. The CDR3 is made up of 16 amino acids. J was trimmed by 6 bases and V by 0 bases; bases with no gene match: 6. The germline V gene encodes CDR1 LNHNV and CDR2 YYDKDF (reference sequence). Here the CDR3 DNA reads TGTGCCACCAGCAGAGATCCAGGACAGGGGAGCAATGAGCAGTTCTTC. This sequence encodes CATSRDPGQGSNEQFF.

The chain carries TRBV6-5 and TRBJ1-5, with D possibly matching TRBD1 (5 bases). The CDR3 covers 12 residues. Germline loops: CDR1 MNHEY, CDR2 SVGAGI. V lost 8 bases, J lost 5 bases, and 10 bases lay in between. The CDR3 here is CASFQGYQPQHF. In DNA form, the CDR3 reads TGTGCCAGCTTCCAGGGATATCAGCCCCAGCATTTT.

J is TRBJ1-1 and V is TRBV7-8, with D possibly matching TRBD1 (5 bases). Looked up from germline, CDR1 is SGHVS and CDR2 is FQNEAQ. This CDR3 region has 15 residues. V lost 1 base and J lost 5, with 14 bases in between. DNA for the CDR3: TGTGCCAGCAGCTTAGGGCAGGGCGCGGGTACTGAAGCTTTCTTT. The encoded protein is CASSLGQGAGTEAFF.

The chain carries TRBV9 and TRBJ1-4; TRBD1 aligns across 7 bases. This CDR3 region has 15 residues. Germline trimming cut 1 base from V and 7 bases from J; bases unmatched to any gene: 7. In germline, CDR1 is SGDLS, CDR2 YYNGEE. CDR3 protein: CASSVTGDVSEKLFF. CDR3 DNA: TGTGCCAGCAGCGTAACAGGGGACGTTTCTGAAAAACTGTTTTTT.

The genes are TRBV3-1 (or the pseudogene TRBV3-2) and TRBJ2-1; 8 nucleotides align to TRBD1. Germline CDR1 and CDR2: LGHDT and YNNKEL (reference sequence). The CDR3 consists of 15 residues. The ends lost 4 bases at V and 0 bases at J; junction bases unmatched: 2. CDR3 region: CASSRQGSSYNEQFF. The CDR3 nucleotides read TGTGCCAGCAGCCGACAGGGGAGCTCCTACAATGAGCAGTTCTTC.

The chain recombines TRBV6-5 with TRBJ2-7; D is ambiguous. The CDR3 has 15 residues. Trimming shortened V by 0 bases and J by 3 bases, and 12 bases separated the two germline ends. Germline V CDR1 and CDR2: MNHEY, SVGAGI. CDR3 DNA: TGTGCCAGCAGTTACTCGATGACGCCGATCTACGAGCAGTACTTC. This encodes CASSYSMTPIYEQYF.

V usage is TRBV19 and J usage is TRBJ1-4, with 7 nucleotides matching TRBD1. CDR3 size: 14 residues. Germline trimming cut 6 bases from V and 8 bases from J; bases unmatched to any gene: 9. Germline lookup yields CDR1 LNHDA and CDR2 SQIVND (reference sequence). The CDR3 DNA follows: TGTGCCAGTAGGAAGACAGGGAGTCACGAAAAACTGTTTTTT. Amino acids: CASRKTGSHEKLFF.

This chain joins TRBV6-5 and TRBJ2-5; D is possibly TRBD1 (5 bases). Per germline, CDR1 MNHEY and CDR2 SVGAGI. The CDR3 spans 15 residues. Trimming cost V 6 bases and J 0 bases, with 14 bases left between them. CDR3 loop: CASSRQRLDQETQYF. In DNA, the CDR3 is TGTGCCAGCAGCAGACAGAGACTTGACCAAGAGACCCAGTACTTC.

The chain carries TRBV12-3 or TRBV12-4 and TRBJ2-7, with 7 bases that match TRBD1. Losses at the gene ends were 3 bases for V and 3 bases for J; bases not matched to a gene: 2. The CDR3 loop spans 13 amino acids. The CDR3 DNA sequence: TGTGCCAGCAGTTTGGGGACAGTCTACGAGCAGTACTTC. It translates to CASSLGTVYEQYF.

The rearrangement links TRBV6-5 to TRBJ1-5, with 7 bases that match TRBD1. Trimming removed 6 bases from V and 2 bases from J; junction bases left unmatched: 4. The CDR3 contains 14 residues. Germline V lookup: CDR1 MNHEY, CDR2 SVGAGI. The CDR3 protein is CASSLDRGNQPQHF. Here the CDR3 DNA reads TGTGCCAGCAGCCTCGACAGGGGCAATCAGCCCCAGCATTTT.